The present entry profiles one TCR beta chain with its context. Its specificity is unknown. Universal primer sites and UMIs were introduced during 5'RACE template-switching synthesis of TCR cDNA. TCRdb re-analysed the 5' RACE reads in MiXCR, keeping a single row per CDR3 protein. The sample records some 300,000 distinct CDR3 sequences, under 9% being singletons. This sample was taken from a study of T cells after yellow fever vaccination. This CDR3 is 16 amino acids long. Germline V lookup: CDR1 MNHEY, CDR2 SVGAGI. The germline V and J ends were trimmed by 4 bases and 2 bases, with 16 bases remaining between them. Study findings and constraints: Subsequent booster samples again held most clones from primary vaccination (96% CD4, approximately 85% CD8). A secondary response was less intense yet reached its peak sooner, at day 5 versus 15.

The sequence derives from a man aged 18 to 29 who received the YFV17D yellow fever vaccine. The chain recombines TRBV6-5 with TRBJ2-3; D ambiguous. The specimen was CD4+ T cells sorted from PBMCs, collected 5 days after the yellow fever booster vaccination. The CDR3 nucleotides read TGTGCCAGCAGTTTATCCTATACTTTAAACACAGATACGCAGTATTTT. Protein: CASSLSYTLNTDTQYF.